The rows below give T cell receptor beta chains drawn from one sample of a study of OX40 agonist ivuxolimab in advanced cancers. TCRdb keeps only in-frame clones here, not all; method: immunoSEQ multiplex PCR. The data contain fewer than 25,000 clones, roughly 90% of them singletons. Sequencing was performed on CD4+ or CD8+ T cells sorted from blood, taken in a trial of the OX40 agonist ivuxolimab. The receptors were gathered from an adult with an advanced solid tumor such as melanoma, head and neck, liver or kidney cancer. Both conserved end residues are part of each CDR3. The D gene is left open where the match is weak. A row's size may be missing; if present it is once, few, many or a size class.

v_call	d_call	clone_size	j_call	cdr3_aa	cdr3_nt
TRBV9	-	-	TRBJ2-2	CASSVESTGELFF	TGTGCCAGCAGCGTAGAGAGTACCGGGGAGCTGTTTTTT
TRBV5-1	-	medium-sized	TRBJ2-1	CASSWSKGSWDEQFF	TGCGCCAGCAGCTGGAGCAAGGGGAGTTGGGATGAGCAGTTCTTC
TRBV27	-	once	TRBJ1-1	CASSASRNSEAFF	TGTGCCAGCAGTGCCTCGCGGAACTCTGAAGCTTTCTTT
TRBV5-1	TRBD1	once	TRBJ2-7	CASSLQGFYEQYF	TGCGCCAGCAGCTTACAGGGGTTCTACGAGCAGTACTTC
TRBV27	TRBD2	medium-sized	TRBJ2-3	CASSLGTSGSTDTQYF	TGTGCCAGCAGTTTAGGGACTAGCGGGAGCACAGATACGCAGTATTTT
TRBV6-5	TRBD1	-	TRBJ2-4	CASSYSAGGKNIQYF	TGTGCCAGCAGTTACTCGGCAGGGGGTAAAAACATTCAGTACTTC
TRBV5-8	-	-	TRBJ2-7	CASSLMGDYEQYF	TGTGCCAGCAGCTTAATGGGGGACTACGAGCAGTACTTC
TRBV6-6	-	-	TRBJ1-2	CASSYSDNYGYTF	TGTGCCAGCAGTTATTCGGACAACTATGGCTACACCTTC
TRBV7-3	TRBD2	few	TRBJ2-1	CASSPTTSGYGGEQFF	TGTGCCAGCAGCCCCACGACTAGCGGGTATGGCGGGGAGCAGTTCTTC
TRBV7-3	TRBD2	-	TRBJ2-3	CASSLNPYSGRASDTQYF	TGTGCCAGCAGCTTAAATCCGTATAGCGGGAGGGCCTCAGATACGCAGTATTTT
TRBV19	-	-	TRBJ2-3	CASSLVRTDTQYF	TGTGCCAGTAGTCTAGTCCGCACAGATACGCAGTATTTT
TRBV28	TRBD1	-	TRBJ1-6	CASSFGQGGSPLHF	TGTGCCAGCAGTTTCGGACAGGGTGGATCACCCCTCCACTTT
TRBV28	TRBD1	-	TRBJ1-4	CASSSSDRGRSF	TGTGCCAGCAGTTCATCCGACAGGGGCCGTTCGTTT
TRBV9	-	-	TRBJ1-1	CASSVGIRGADTEAFF	TGTGCCAGCAGCGTAGGGATTAGGGGAGCGGACACTGAAGCTTTCTTT
TRBV29-1	-	medium-sized	TRBJ2-1	CSVRGLPSSYNEQFF	TGCAGCGTCAGGGGACTACCTAGCTCCTACAATGAGCAGTTCTTC
TRBV5-5	-	-	TRBJ2-7	CASSPEGDGTYEQYF	TGTGCCAGCAGTCCTGAGGGGGACGGAACCTACGAGCAGTACTTC
TRBV6-5	TRBD2	few	TRBJ2-1	CASSRSGNNEQFF	TGTGCCAGCAGTCGGAGCGGGAACAATGAGCAGTTCTTC
TRBV14	TRBD1	-	TRBJ2-1	CASSQAYRDRAYNEQFF	TGTGCCAGCAGCCAGGCTTACCGGGACAGGGCATACAATGAGCAGTTCTTC
TRBV9	TRBD2	-	TRBJ2-7	CASSGSGTSFIGQYF	TGTGCCAGCAGCGGCTCCGGGACTAGTTTTATCGGGCAGTACTTC
TRBV9	TRBD1	-	TRBJ1-3	CASSVEGAFGNTIYF	TGTGCCAGCAGCGTTGAGGGGGCATTTGGAAACACCATATATTTT
TRBV7-9	-	few	TRBJ2-7	CASSLPLVGVLSYEQYF	TGTGCCAGCAGCCTGCCGTTGGTAGGGGTTTTGTCCTACGAGCAGTACTTC
TRBV15	-	-	TRBJ2-1	CATSRVRQANNEQFF	TGTGCCACCAGCAGAGTTAGGCAGGCTAACAATGAGCAGTTCTTC
TRBV9	TRBD2	-	TRBJ2-5	CASSVGLAGDFETQYF	TGTGCCAGCAGCGTAGGGCTAGCGGGAGATTTCGAGACCCAGTACTTC
TRBV6-5	-	-	TRBJ2-3	CASSYAGSADTQYF	TGTGCCAGCAGTTACGCCGGGAGTGCAGATACGCAGTATTTT
TRBV4-1	-	-	TRBJ2-7	CASSPDTATYEQYF	TGCGCCAGCAGCCCGGACACGGCTACCTACGAGCAGTACTTC
TRBV7-9	-	-	TRBJ2-6	CASSLPPGAPGANVLTF	TGTGCCAGCAGCTTACCTCCCGGGGCCCCTGGGGCCAACGTCCTGACTTTC
TRBV5-1	TRBD2	-	TRBJ2-3	CASSLSGRDWDTQYF	TGCGCCAGCAGCCTTAGCGGGAGAGATTGGGATACGCAGTATTTT
TRBV27	-	-	TRBJ2-6	CASTPLSGANVLTF	TGTGCCAGCACCCCCCTCTCTGGGGCCAACGTCCTGACTTTC
TRBV10-1	-	-	TRBJ2-1	CASSGTRSYNEQFF	TGCGCCAGCAGTGGTACCCGCTCCTACAATGAGCAGTTCTTC
TRBV6-1	-	-	TRBJ2-5	CASSHRVEETQYF	TGTGCCAGCAGTCACAGGGTGGAAGAGACCCAGTACTTC
TRBV7-9	-	-	TRBJ2-4	CASSERGGQGGKNIQYF	TGTGCCAGCAGCGAGCGGGGAGGACAGGGAGGCAAAAACATTCAGTACTTC
TRBV29-1	-	once	TRBJ2-2	CSVEGYSNTGELFF	TGCAGCGTTGAAGGTTACTCGAACACCGGGGAGCTGTTTTTT
TRBV7-8	TRBD1	-	TRBJ2-5	CASSSGTGKKTQYF	TGTGCCAGCAGCTCCGGGACAGGGAAAAAGACCCAGTACTTC
TRBV6-5	TRBD2	-	TRBJ2-1	CASSYGTSEDNEQFF	TGTGCCAGCAGTTACGGGACTAGCGAGGACAATGAGCAGTTCTTC
TRBV13	TRBD1	-	TRBJ1-3	CASSSTGDGNTIYF	TGTGCCAGCAGCTCGACAGGGGACGGAAACACCATATATTTT
TRBV9	-	-	TRBJ1-1	CASSAEGGMNTEAFF	TGTGCCAGCAGCGCAGAGGGGGGGATGAACACTGAAGCTTTCTTT
TRBV28	-	-	TRBJ1-1	CATSLNTEAFF	TGTGCCACGAGCCTGAACACTGAAGCTTTCTTT
TRBV6-4	-	-	TRBJ1-2	CASSLFAGGQEGYTF	TGTGCCAGCAGTCTTTTCGCCGGGGGGCAGGAAGGCTACACCTTC
TRBV6-6	-	-	TRBJ2-7	CASSYHGTNYEQYF	TGTGCCAGCAGTTATCACGGGACAAACTACGAGCAGTACTTC
TRBV7-6	TRBD2	-	TRBJ2-1	CASSFLGGREGYNEQFF	TGTGCCAGCAGCTTCCTTGGGGGACGGGAGGGTTACAATGAGCAGTTCTTC
TRBV6-5	-	-	TRBJ2-2	CASTLDWSNTGELFF	TGTGCCAGCACCTTGGATTGGTCGAACACCGGGGAGCTGTTTTTT
TRBV4-1	TRBD1	-	TRBJ1-5	CASRDRDYSNQPQHF	TGCGCCAGCAGGGACAGGGACTATAGCAATCAGCCCCAGCATTTT
TRBV19	-	-	TRBJ1-5	CASSGHVGRNQPQHF	TGTGCCAGTAGTGGACACGTGGGCAGAAACCAGCCCCAGCATTTT
TRBV13	-	-	TRBJ1-1	CASSLAEGFGGHTEAFF	TGTGCCAGCAGCTTGGCCGAGGGGTTTGGGGGGCACACTGAAGCTTTCTTT
TRBV9	TRBD1	-	TRBJ1-1	CASSGGTGLEAFF	TGTGCCAGCAGCGGAGGGACAGGGCTTGAAGCTTTCTTT
TRBV10-2	TRBD1	-	TRBJ2-7	CASSSGTGAREQYF	TGCGCCAGCAGTTCAGGGACAGGGGCTCGCGAGCAGTACTTC
TRBV27	-	-	TRBJ2-7	CASSLGGYEQYF	TGTGCCAGCAGTTTAGGGGGTTACGAGCAGTACTTC
TRBV27	-	-	TRBJ2-7	CASSEGEPYEQYF	TGTGCCAGCTCCGAGGGAGAACCCTACGAGCAGTACTTC